The next 12 T cell receptor beta chains were all read from a single sample in a study of shared clonotypes between healthy human individuals. The table came from immunoSEQ multiplex PCR; TCRdb's copy has only in-frame clones and leaves some out. The sample records 400,000 to 600,000 clones, roughly 80% being singletons. Sequencing input: PBMCs. The receptors come from a woman between 40 and 55 years old in good health. Some clones in this sample may be carry-over from other donors' samples.

The V call is TRBV5-1, the J call TRBJ2-2; no clear D gene. CDR1 is SGHRS, CDR2 YFSETQ, per germline. The V end was cut by 5 bases, the J end by 0 bases, with 8 bases between. The CDR3 has 14 amino acids. The DNA for the CDR3 is TGCGCCAGCAGTCCTGGGGCGAACACCGGGGAGCTGTTTTTT. Translating gives CASSPGANTGELFF.

J is TRBJ2-5 and V is TRBV2; D is perhaps TRBD1 or TRBD2 (5 bases each). The J call may be incorrect, as the DNA end agrees better with TRBJ2-7. The CDR3 extends over 14 amino acids. Germline V gives CDR1 SNHLY, CDR2 FYNNEI. CDR3 bases: TGTGCCAGCAGTGTGGAGGACAACTCCTACGAGCAGTACTTC. Its translation: CASSVEDNSYEQYF.

Worth noting for this clone: A much larger clone differs by one base, so this may be a read error. V gene TRBV4-3 combines with J gene TRBJ2-3; D not resolved. This CDR3 comprises 13 residues. The germline V gene has CDR1 LGHNA and CDR2 YSLEER. Trimming shortened V by 0 bases and J by 8 bases, and 9 bases separated the two germline ends. CDR3: CASSQDWGTTQYF. The DNA of the CDR3 is TGCGCCAGCAGCCAAGATTGGGGAACTACGCAGTATTTT.

This chain joins TRBV6-6 and TRBJ2-7; D might be TRBD1 or TRBD2, each matching 5 bases. From germline, CDR1 is MNHNY and CDR2 SVGAGI (reference sequence). This CDR3 contains 13 residues. The V gene lost 2 bases and the J gene lost 4 bases, with 9 bases spanning the gap. CDR3 sequence: CASSYRGGYEQYF. The CDR3 DNA is TGTGCCAGCAGTTACAGGGGCGGGTACGAGCAGTACTTC.

As to this clone: Other DNA sequences within the sample encode an identical CDR3. The chain links TRBV7-2 to TRBJ2-7; 12 positions agree with TRBD2. Trimming at V came to 5 bases and at J to 2 bases, leaving 4 bases not matched to a gene. Germline assignment: CDR1 SGHTA and CDR2 FQGNSA. This CDR3 spans 15 amino acids. The CDR3 DNA follows: TGTGCCAGCAGCCCGAGGACTAGCGGGACCTACGAGCAGTACTTC. It is translated as CASSPRTSGTYEQYF.

The chain uses TRBV6-6 and TRBJ2-1, with 7 nucleotides matching TRBD1. The CDR3 runs 14 residues. With 5 bases clipped from V and 3 bases from J, the junction kept 4 bases outside the gene matches. Germline-derived CDR1 and CDR2 are MNHNY and SVGAGI (reference sequence). The CDR3 bases are TGTGCCAGCAGTCTCCGGGACAGCTACAATGAGCAGTTCTTC. Residues: CASSLRDSYNEQFF.

CDR3 amino acids: CASSIERSSQFF. The CDR3, as DNA: TGTGCCAGTAGTATTGAGAGGTCTAGCCAGTTCTTC. This chain links TRBV19 with TRBJ2-1, with D possibly TRBD2 on 5 matching bases. Germline V gene sequence: CDR1 LNHDA, CDR2 SQIVND (reference sequence). The V gene lost 3 bases and the J gene lost 13 bases, with 13 bases spanning the gap. The CDR3 loop spans 12 amino acids.

This chain uses TRBV14 with TRBJ2-1; TRBD2 matches at 11 bases. Germline V gives CDR1 SGHDN, CDR2 FVKESK. This CDR3 has 16 amino acids. V lost 5 bases to trimming and J lost 8 bases; unmatched junction nucleotides: 11. The CDR3 DNA reads TGTGCCAGCAGCGAGCTGACTAGCGGGATTAGGGATGAGCAGTTCTTC. As protein: CASSELTSGIRDEQFF.

The V call is TRBV7-2, the J call TRBJ2-7; either TRBD1 or TRBD2 may supply D (5 bases each). Germline V gene sequence: CDR1 SGHTA, CDR2 FQGNSA. The CDR3 runs to 14 residues. The germline V and J ends were trimmed by 5 bases and 2 bases, with 13 bases remaining between them. The DNA of the CDR3 is TGTGCCAGCAGCCGAACGGTGGGGGCCTACGAGCAGTACTTC. Amino acids: CASSRTVGAYEQYF.

Here the CDR3 reads CASSLGVGPYEQYF. CDR3 nucleotide sequence: TGCGCCAGCAGCTTGGGGGTCGGACCCTACGAGCAGTACTTC. The rearrangement uses TRBV5-1 and TRBJ2-7; D is uncertain. The CDR3 spans 14 residues. Trimming shortened V by 0 bases and J by 2 bases, and 9 bases separated the two germline ends. The germline gives CDR1 SGHRS, CDR2 YFSETQ.

The CDR3 DNA follows: TGTGCCAGCAGTTTTTCGCAGCCGGACTACGAGCAGTACTTC. Its translation is CASSFSQPDYEQYF. The gene calls are TRBV28 and TRBJ2-7; D gene ambiguous. In germline, CDR1 is MDHEN, CDR2 SYDVKM. V was pared by 3 bases and J by 3 bases, with 12 bases between. CDR3 length: 14 residues.

The V gene is TRBV15, the J gene TRBJ2-7; TRBD1 aligns across 10 bases. Germline CDR1 reads LNHNV; CDR2 reads YYDKDF (reference sequence). The CDR3 loop spans 14 amino acids. With V trimmed by 4 bases and J by 3 bases, 3 bases remained unmatched. The CDR3 loop reads CATSTRDRGYEQYF. CDR3 sequence (DNA): TGTGCCACCAGCACCAGGGACAGGGGCTACGAGCAGTACTTC.